This TCR beta chain came from a study of CD8+CD57+ T cells in acquired aplastic anemia. The V end lost 3 bases, the J end lost 2 bases, and 4 bases lay between the germline ends. CDR3 length equals 12 residues. Germline assignment: CDR1 MNHNS and CDR2 SASEGT. TCR beta VDJ combinations and CDR3 sequences were profiled from genomic DNA. Each CDR3 protein gets one entry after TCRdb re-called the reads with MiXCR. The data hold tens of thousands of distinct CDR3 sequences, with 76% observed a single time. The specimen was sorted CD4+, CD8+, or CD8+CD57+ T cells (not recorded which) from PBMCs. The chain couples TRBV6-1 to TRBJ1-2; no clear D gene. This receptor was taken from a human donor in good health, serving as a control. Here the CDR3 DNA reads TGTGCCAGCAGTGACGAGAACTATGGCTACACCTTC. Translation: CASSDENYGYTF.